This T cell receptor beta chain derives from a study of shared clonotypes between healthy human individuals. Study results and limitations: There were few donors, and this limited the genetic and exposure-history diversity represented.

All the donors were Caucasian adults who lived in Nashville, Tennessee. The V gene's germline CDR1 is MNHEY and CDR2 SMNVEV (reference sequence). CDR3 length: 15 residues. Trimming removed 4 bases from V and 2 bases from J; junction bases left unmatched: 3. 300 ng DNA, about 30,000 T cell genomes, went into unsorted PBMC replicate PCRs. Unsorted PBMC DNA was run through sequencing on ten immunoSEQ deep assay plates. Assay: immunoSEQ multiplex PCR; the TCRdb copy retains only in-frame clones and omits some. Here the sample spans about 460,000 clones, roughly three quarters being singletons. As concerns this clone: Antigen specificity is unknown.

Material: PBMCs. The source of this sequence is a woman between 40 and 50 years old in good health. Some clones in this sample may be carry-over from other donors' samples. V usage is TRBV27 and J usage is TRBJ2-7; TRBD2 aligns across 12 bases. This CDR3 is CASSSWTSGTYEQYF. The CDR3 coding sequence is TGTGCCAGCAGTTCTTGGACTAGCGGGACCTACGAGCAGTACTTC.